The 18 T cell receptor beta chains below all came from one sample that was sequenced in a study of shared clonotypes between healthy human individuals. Produced via immunoSEQ multiplex PCR; TCRdb's table is partial and in-frame only. The table has about 1.4 million clones, about 96% seen once. Sequencing was carried out using naive CD4+ T cells sorted from blood. The subset is: CD45RA+ positively selected. These receptors all stem from a man aged 25-45 years in good health.

The chain has TRBV7-6 and TRBJ2-3; D is possibly TRBD2 (6 bases). This CDR3 is built from 16 residues. Germline assignment: CDR1 SGHVS and CDR2 FNYEAQ. Trimming cost V 1 base and J 0 bases, with 11 bases left between them. The CDR3: CASSLGAGSSTDTQYF. The DNA for the CDR3 is TGTGCCAGCAGCTTAGGGGCGGGATCTAGCACAGATACGCAGTATTTT.

For this clone: The same CDR3 also results from other DNA sequences found in this sample. The CDR3 loop is CASRPTGDYGYTF. CDR3 DNA sequence: TGTGCCAGCAGACCAACAGGAGATTATGGCTACACCTTC. V gene TRBV28 combines with J gene TRBJ1-2; possible D gene TRBD1, 5 bases. Germline V gives CDR1 MDHEN, CDR2 SYDVKM. Trimming removed 6 bases from V and 5 bases from J, with 13 bases in between. The CDR3 covers 13 residues.

This clone was found once. The V gene is TRBV5-1, the J gene TRBJ2-3, with TRBD2 as a possible D gene (5 bases). The CDR3 loop spans 14 amino acids. CDR1 and CDR2 (germline): SGHRS, YFSETQ. V dropped 4 bases and J dropped 7 bases, with 16 bases sitting between them. As DNA, the CDR3 is TGCGCCAGCAGCCCCACCGTCGGGAAAAATACGCAGTATTTT. Amino acid sequence: CASSPTVGKNTQYF.

The chain has TRBV2 and TRBJ2-1; D ambiguous. CDR3 length: 15 amino acids. CDR1 is SNHLY, CDR2 FYNNEI, per germline. Trimming removed 7 bases at V and 0 bases at J, with 13 bases between. The CDR3, as DNA: TGTGCCAGCACCGGCCGGCAGAGCTCCTACAATGAGCAGTTCTTC. The encoded protein is CASTGRQSSYNEQFF.

The chain carries TRBV15 and TRBJ2-5, with 8 bases that match TRBD1. The CDR3 has 15 residues. V trimming: 2 bases; J trimming: 5 bases; junction bases outside the gene matches: 7. Germline CDR1 LNHNV, CDR2 YYDKDF (reference sequence). CDR3 bases: TGTGCCACCAGCAGATTGACAGGGGTGTGGGAGACCCAGTACTTC. Translating gives CATSRLTGVWETQYF. The variable domain in full, with the rest retrieved from reference TRBV15 and TRBJ2-5, is DAMVIQNPRYQVTQFGKPVTLSCSQTLNHNVMYWYQQKSSQAPKLLFHYYDKDFNNEADTPDNFQSRRPNTSFCFLDIRSPGLGDTAMYLCATSRLTGVWETQYFGPGTRLLVL.

This clone was picked up a small number of times. The chain links TRBV19 to TRBJ2-1; 9 bases are shared with TRBD2. J was trimmed by 7 bases and V by 6 bases; bases with no gene match: 7. The germline V gene has CDR1 LNHDA and CDR2 SQIVND (reference sequence). The CDR3 is 14 residues long. CDR3 sequence (DNA): TGTGCCAGTAGGCGAGCGGGAGGACTTAATGAGCAGTTCTTC. Residues: CASRRAGGLNEQFF.

The rearrangement links TRBV5-6 to TRBJ2-1; the match to TRBD2 covers 7 bases. Looked up from germline, CDR1 is SGHDT and CDR2 is YYEEEE. V gave up 1 base and J gave up 3 bases; unmatched junction bases: 7. The CDR3 contains 16 residues. CDR3 amino acids: CASSLWRRENYNEQFF. CDR3 DNA sequence: TGTGCCAGCAGCTTGTGGAGGCGGGAGAACTACAATGAGCAGTTCTTC.

This sequence joins TRBV5-6 and TRBJ1-5; D unresolved. Trimming pared 2 bases from V and 3 bases from J, leaving 3 bases between. The CDR3 totals 12 residues. CDR1 SGHDT and CDR2 YYEEEE come from the germline V gene. The CDR3 region has the DNA TGTGCCAGCAGCTTTATCAATCAGCCCCAGCATTTT. It specifies CASSFINQPQHF. Supplemented by reference TRBV5-6 and TRBJ1-5, the full variable domain reads DAGVTQSPTHLIKTRGQQVTLRCSPKSGHDTVSWYQQALGQGPQFIFQYYEEEERQRGNFPDRFSGHQFPNYSSELNVNALLLGDSALYLCASSFINQPQHFGDGTRLSIL.

The rearrangement joins TRBV6-5 to TRBJ2-7, with D perhaps TRBD1 (5 bases). From germline, CDR1 is MNHEY and CDR2 SVGAGI. Trimming pared 6 bases from V and 3 bases from J, leaving 15 bases between. This CDR3 spans 14 amino acids. The CDR3, as DNA: TGTGCCAGCAGCTCGGCAGGGTACGGCTACGAGCAGTACTTC. This sequence encodes CASSSAGYGYEQYF.

CDR3 coding DNA: TGTGCCGCACGGAGGACTAGCACAGATACGCAGTATTTT. Translation: CAARRTSTDTQYF. V gene TRBV19 combines with J gene TRBJ2-3, with a possible D match to TRBD2 (5 bases). CDR3 size: 13 residues. V was pared by 11 bases and J by 0 bases, with 12 bases between. The germline CDR1 and CDR2 sequences are LNHDA and SQIVND (reference sequence).

Here the CDR3 reads CASSRSQGLTSYEQYF. The CDR3 nucleotides are TGTGCCAGCAGCCGATCACAGGGGCTAACCTCCTACGAGCAGTACTTC. The chain has TRBV6-6 and TRBJ2-7; 7 positions match TRBD1. The CDR3 has 16 residues. Losses at the gene ends were 6 bases for V and 0 bases for J; bases not matched to a gene: 11. CDR1 is MNHNY, CDR2 SVGAGI, per germline (reference sequence).

This rearrangement joins TRBV6-1 to TRBJ2-5; D may match TRBD1 or TRBD2 (5 bases each). This CDR3 has 14 residues. V shed 0 bases and J shed 5 bases, with 10 bases lying between them. In germline, CDR1 is MNHNS, CDR2 SASEGT. The CDR3 bases are TGTGCCAGCAGTGAAGCTTGGGGGAGCGAGACCCAGTACTTC. This translates into CASSEAWGSETQYF.

This sequence joins TRBV18 and TRBJ2-1, with D unresolved. The germline V and J ends were trimmed by 6 bases and 0 bases, with 9 bases remaining between them. Per the germline V gene, CDR1 is KGHSH and CDR2 is LQKENI. CDR3 size: 14 residues. This chain's CDR3 is CASSTSASYNEQFF. The CDR3 DNA reads TGTGCCAGCTCCACTTCGGCCTCCTACAATGAGCAGTTCTTC.

This clone has just one count. The gene calls are TRBV28 and TRBJ2-7, with 8 bases that match TRBD2. V was clipped by 6 bases and J by 5 bases; unmatched bases: 9. CDR1 is MDHEN and CDR2 is SYDVKM in the germline V gene. This CDR3 is built from 14 residues. The chain's CDR3 is CASRQSGSHHEQYF. DNA of the CDR3: TGTGCCAGCAGGCAAAGCGGGAGCCACCACGAGCAGTACTTC. Drawing the rest from reference TRBV28 and TRBJ2-7, the complete variable domain is DVKVTQSSRYLVKRTGEKVFLECVQDMDHENMFWYRQDPGLGLRLIYFSYDVKMKEKGDIPEGYSVSREKKERFSLILESASTNQTSMYLCASRQSGSHHEQYFGPGTRLTVT.

The chain couples TRBV5-1 to TRBJ2-2; a possible D gene is TRBD2 (5 bases). The V gene lost 0 bases and the J gene lost 6 bases, with 15 bases spanning the gap. The CDR3 runs 16 residues. CDR1 and CDR2 (germline): SGHRS, YFSETQ. Here the CDR3 reads CASSLADLAMSGELFF. The CDR3 DNA reads TGCGCCAGCAGCTTGGCCGATCTAGCAATGTCCGGGGAGCTGTTTTTT. Full variable domain (outside the CDR3, taken from reference TRBV5-1 and TRBJ2-2): KAGVTQTPRYLIKTRGQQVTLSCSPISGHRSVSWYQQTPGQGLQFLFEYFSETQRNKGNFPGRFSGRQFSNSRSEMNVSTLELGDSALYLCASSLADLAMSGELFFGEGSRLTVL.

The chain is built from TRBV25-1 and TRBJ2-1; 7 bases line up with TRBD1. V gave up 9 bases and J gave up 0 bases; unmatched junction bases: 8. This CDR3 is 15 amino acids long. Per germline, CDR1 MGHDK and CDR2 SYGVNS. The CDR3 DNA reads TGTGCCAGTACCCCGGGACAGAGCTCCTACAATGAGCAGTTCTTC. Its protein product is CASTPGQSSYNEQFF. Looking up the rest from reference TRBV25-1 and TRBJ2-1 gives the full variable domain: EADIYQTPRYLVIGTGKKITLECSQTMGHDKMYWYQQDPGMELHLIHYSYGVNSTEKGDLSSESTVSRIRTEHFPLTLESARPSHTSQYLCASTPGQSSYNEQFFGPGTRLTVL.

The chain employs TRBV11-2 and TRBJ2-7, with 9 bases lining up with TRBD2. Germline V gene sequence: CDR1 SGHAT, CDR2 FQNNGV. V lost 5 bases, J lost 3 bases, and 5 bases stayed unmatched. The length of the CDR3 is 14 residues. CDR3 coding DNA: TGTGCCAGCAGCACTCGACTAGCGGACTACGAGCAGTACTTC. This encodes CASSTRLADYEQYF.

The chain employs TRBV27 and TRBJ2-1; TRBD2 aligns across 10 bases. Germline CDR1 MNHEY, CDR2 SMNVEV (reference sequence). V shed 6 bases, J shed 8 bases, and the junction held 10 bases outside the gene matches. This CDR3 spans 15 amino acids. CDR3 sequence: CASSSAGTSVYEQFF. Here the CDR3 DNA reads TGTGCCAGCAGCAGCGCCGGGACTAGCGTGTATGAGCAGTTCTTC.